Following are 15 T cell receptor beta chains from one sample sequenced in a study of shared clonotypes between healthy human individuals. The assay was immunoSEQ multiplex PCR, and TCRdb's table has in-frame clones only and misses some. The table records approximately 2.5 million clones, around 94% of them present only once. Sequencing was done on a sample of naive CD4+ T cells sorted from blood. Subset reported: CD45RA+ positively selected. The receptor set was obtained from a man aged 18 to 30 in good health.

V is TRBV10-1 and J is TRBJ2-7; no clear D gene. This CDR3 has 12 amino acids. The germline gives CDR1 WNHNN, CDR2 SYGVQD (reference sequence). Deletions cut 2 bases from V and 12 bases from J, with 14 bases between. CDR3 DNA: TGCGCCAGCAGTGAGGGGCCTGAAAGGCGGTACTTC. Translation gives CASSEGPERRYF.

In regard to this clone: In the same sample, other DNA sequences code for this CDR3. The V gene is TRBV4-1, the J gene TRBJ2-7; TRBD2 matches at 10 bases. Germline values: CDR1 MGHRA, CDR2 YSYEKL. After removal of 2 bases from V and 3 bases from J, the junction contained 16 bases not matched to a gene. The CDR3 extends over 19 amino acids. The CDR3 bases are TGCGCCAGCAGCCAACAACTGCCATCAGCGGGAGGGCCCTACTACGAGCAGTACTTC. Translated: CASSQQLPSAGGPYYEQYF.

This sequence joins TRBV7-9 and TRBJ2-5; the D is unclear. The CDR3 loop spans 14 amino acids. With 2 bases removed from V and 2 bases from J, the gap between germline ends came to 9 bases. From germline, CDR1 is SEHNR and CDR2 FQNEAQ (reference sequence). The CDR3 reads CASSLTPQQETQYF. As DNA, the CDR3 is TGTGCCAGCAGCTTAACCCCCCAACAAGAGACCCAGTACTTC.

The rearrangement links TRBV5-1 to TRBJ1-3; perhaps TRBD1 as D (5 bases). V lost 7 bases and J 4 bases, leaving 18 bases between the germline ends. In germline, CDR1 is SGHRS, CDR2 YFSETQ. The CDR3 covers 15 residues. As DNA, the CDR3 is TGCGCCAGCTGCCGGGACTCACTCTTCGGAAACACCATATATTTT. The encoded protein is CASCRDSLFGNTIYF.

V usage is TRBV7-6 and J usage is TRBJ2-7, with no clear D. Germline values: CDR1 SGHVS, CDR2 FNYEAQ. Trimming cost V 1 base and J 1 base, with 11 bases left between them. The CDR3 extends over 15 amino acids. The chain's CDR3 is CASSLEPHSSYEQYF. For the CDR3, the DNA is TGTGCCAGCAGCTTAGAGCCCCACAGTTCCTACGAGCAGTACTTC.

This chain uses TRBV6-9 with TRBJ2-7; 7 nucleotides line up with TRBD2. The CDR3 has 18 amino acids. CDR1 and CDR2 from the germline V gene are MNHGY and SVAAGI. V lost 4 bases to trimming and J lost 4 bases; unmatched junction nucleotides: 19. CDR3: CASSSDLLAGGGPYEQYF. In DNA form, the CDR3 reads TGTGCCAGCAGTTCGGATTTACTTGCCGGGGGAGGGCCTTACGAGCAGTACTTC.

In the case of this clone: Different DNA sequences within this sample yield the same CDR3. V usage is TRBV18 and J usage is TRBJ2-5, with 8 bases lining up with TRBD1. In germline, CDR1 is KGHSH, CDR2 LQKENI. The CDR3 runs to 14 residues. With V trimmed by 0 bases and J by 5 bases, 2 bases remained unmatched. CDR3 amino acids: CASSPPTGEETQYF. CDR3 in DNA: TGTGCCAGCTCACCACCGACAGGGGAGGAGACCCAGTACTTC.

This chain joins TRBV5-1 and TRBJ1-5; no clear D gene. V was pared by 4 bases and J by 4 bases, with 9 bases between. Germline lookup yields CDR1 SGHRS and CDR2 YFSETQ. This CDR3 has 13 amino acids. CDR3 sequence reads: CASSLHINQPQHF. The CDR3 region has the DNA TGCGCCAGCAGCCTACACATAAATCAGCCCCAGCATTTT.

Turning to this clone: The same CDR3 arises from other DNA sequences in this sample as well. This chain joins TRBV20-1 and TRBJ2-1; D not resolved. The CDR3 length is 11 residues. Germline lookup yields CDR1 DFQATT and CDR2 SNEGSKA (reference sequence). V was trimmed by 0 bases and J by 8 bases, leaving 5 bases between them. The CDR3 reads CSARDRHEQFF. The CDR3 DNA reads as TGCAGTGCTAGAGATAGACATGAGCAGTTCTTC.

The genes are TRBV2 and TRBJ2-1; D gene uncertain. V dropped 1 base and J dropped 10 bases, with 14 bases sitting between them. CDR3 size: 14 residues. The germline CDR1 and CDR2 sequences are SNHLY and FYNNEI. Here the CDR3 reads CASSEEVLAGEQFF. Written as DNA, the CDR3 is TGTGCCAGCAGTGAAGAGGTTTTAGCAGGCGAGCAGTTCTTC.

V and J are TRBV28 and TRBJ2-7, with 10 bases lining up with TRBD1. Losses at the gene ends were 6 bases for V and 3 bases for J; bases not matched to a gene: 11. This CDR3 is built from 16 residues. The germline V gene encodes CDR1 MDHEN and CDR2 SYDVKM. DNA for the CDR3: TGTGCCAGCAGCGCAACGGCGGGACAGGGGTACTACGAGCAGTACTTC. Its protein product is CASSATAGQGYYEQYF. The full variable domain, its missing parts supplied by reference TRBV28 and TRBJ2-7, is DVKVTQSSRYLVKRTGEKVFLECVQDMDHENMFWYRQDPGLGLRLIYFSYDVKMKEKGDIPEGYSVSREKKERFSLILESASTNQTSMYLCASSATAGQGYYEQYFGPGTRLTVT.

J is TRBJ2-1 and V is TRBV29-1; 11 bases map to TRBD1. The CDR3 consists of 15 residues. Trimming took 0 bases from V and 5 from J; bases not matched to a gene: 3. Germline V gene data show CDR1 as SQVTM and CDR2 as ANQGSEA. DNA of the CDR3: TGCAGCGTTGAAGACGGACAGGGGGCGAACAATGAGCAGTTCTTC. Residues: CSVEDGQGANNEQFF.

The chain combines TRBV2 with TRBJ1-4, with D possibly being TRBD1 (5 bases). Germline values: CDR1 SNHLY, CDR2 FYNNEI. The CDR3 runs 16 residues. Trimming pared 0 bases from V and 7 bases from J, leaving 15 bases between. The CDR3 region is CASSEALGAGGEKLFF. CDR3 coding DNA: TGTGCCAGCAGTGAAGCGCTAGGGGCAGGTGGTGAAAAACTGTTTTTT.

The chain recombines TRBV27 with TRBJ2-3; TRBD2 matches at 9 bases. Germline V lookup: CDR1 MNHEY, CDR2 SMNVEV (reference sequence). The CDR3 is 17 amino acids. J lost 1 base, V lost 6 bases, and 11 bases had no gene match. CDR3 sequence reads: CASSSLMQREGTDTQYF. As DNA, the CDR3 is TGTGCCAGCAGCTCCCTTATGCAGCGGGAGGGCACAGATACGCAGTATTTT.

Of note for this clone: Other DNA sequences within the sample encode an identical CDR3. This chain joins TRBV7-2 and TRBJ2-2, with 10 bases aligning to TRBD2. Trimming removed 5 bases from V and 1 base from J; junction bases left unmatched: 4. Germline V gene data show CDR1 as SGHTA and CDR2 as FQGNSA. The CDR3 is 16 residues long. CDR3 region: CASSPRTSGNTGELFF. CDR3 coding DNA: TGTGCCAGCAGCCCCCGGACTAGCGGGAACACCGGGGAGCTGTTTTTT. Using reference TRBV7-2 and TRBJ2-2 for the parts outside the CDR3, the full variable domain is GAGVSQSPSNKVTEKGKDVELRCDPISGHTALYWYRQSLGQGLEFLIYFQGNSAPDKSGLPSDRFSAERTGGSVSTLTIQRTQQEDSAVYLCASSPRTSGNTGELFFGEGSRLTVL.